The present T cell receptor beta chain was sequenced within a study of blood T cell repertoires in COVID-19. Trimming cost V 0 bases and J 8 bases; bases outside gene matches: 6. CDR3 length: 15 amino acids. CDR1 MNHNS and CDR2 SASEGT come from the germline V gene. Libraries were prepared by immunoSEQ multiplex PCR; TCRdb keeps only in-frame clonotypes and omits some of them. The sample contains approximately 56,000 clones, around 83% of which appear only once. The chain has TRBV6-1 and TRBJ2-2; 7 nucleotides align to TRBD1. Sequencing was done on a sample of peripheral blood. The TCR sequence derives from a man aged 65 to 85 with active COVID-19. CDR3 sequence reads: CASSEARQGWGELFF. The DNA for the CDR3 is TGTGCCAGCAGTGAAGCCCGACAGGGTTGGGGGGAGCTGTTTTTT.